These T cell receptor beta chains were read from a single sample in a study of blood T cell repertoires in COVID-19. This table comes from immunoSEQ multiplex PCR, and its TCRdb copy is limited to in-frame clones, with some not included. The sample lists 180,000 or so clones; more than 75% were seen once. The sequencing input was peripheral blood. These receptors were taken from a man aged 35-49 years with active or convalescent COVID-19. Each CDR3 is given with its conserved first and last residue. The D gene is left open where the match is weak. Clone size is given for some rows only: seen once, a few or many times, or a class if the clone is expanded.

>TRBJ2-1|TRBD1|TRBV7-9|NA
TGTGCCAGCAGCCCGCAGGGGGATAGGAATGAGCAGTTCTTC
CASSPQGDRNEQFF
>TRBJ1-2|TRBD1|TRBV6-5|once
TGTGCCAGCAGTTACCTCGGGACAGGGACGAACTATGGCTACACCTTC
CASSYLGTGTNYGYTF
>TRBJ1-2|NA|TRBV7-9|NA
TGTGCCAGCAGCTTAAGGGGTGGGGTAGACGGCTACACCTTC
CASSLRGGVDGYTF
>TRBJ1-1|NA|TRBV29-1|NA
TGCAGCGTTGATCAGGGCACGAACACTGAAGCTTTCTTT
CSVDQGTNTEAFF
>TRBJ1-4|NA|TRBV30|NA
TGTGCCTGGACAGGGGAAGTGACGGCCGGGGAAAAACTGTTTTTT
CAWTGEVTAGEKLFF
>TRBJ2-7|NA|TRBV6-5|NA
TGTGCCAGCAACGAGGGTTTACTCTACGAGCAGTACTTC
CASNEGLLYEQYF
>TRBJ2-1|NA|TRBV5-4|once
TGTGCCAGCAGCTTCTCTAATGAGCAGTTCTTC
CASSFSNEQFF
>TRBJ1-6|NA|TRBV6-5|NA
TGTGCCAGCAGTTACGTACAGGGTGGTTATTCACCCCTCCACTTT
CASSYVQGGYSPLHF
>TRBJ1-4|NA|TRBV10-2|NA
TGCGCCAGCAGGGACCCGGGAGAAAAACTGTTTTTT
CASRDPGEKLFF
>TRBJ2-1|TRBD2|TRBV14|NA
TGTGCCAGCAGCCAAGATTTCGGACTAGCGGGGGTTAGGCAGTTCTTC
CASSQDFGLAGVRQFF
>TRBJ1-5|TRBD1|TRBV18|once
TGTGCCAGCTCACTCGGACAGGGCAATCAGCCCCAGCATTTT
CASSLGQGNQPQHF
>TRBJ1-2|NA|TRBV2|NA
TGTGCCAGCAGACCCCTTGTGGGGGGAATCGGAGGCTACACCTTC
CASRPLVGGIGGYTF
>TRBJ1-5|NA|TRBV5-1|NA
TGCGCCAGCAGCCTGGCTGCGGGCAATCAGCCCCAGCATTTT
CASSLAAGNQPQHF
>TRBJ2-3|TRBD2|TRBV27|NA
TGTGCCACAGCAACTAGCGGGGCTACAGATACGCAGTATTTT
CATATSGATDTQYF
>TRBJ1-1|TRBD1|TRBV27|NA
TGTGCCAGCAGTTCTACAGGGGGCGCGACTGAAGCTTTCTTT
CASSSTGGATEAFF
>TRBJ2-7|TRBD1|TRBV19|NA
TGTGCCAGTAGTAAAACAGGGGGCCGGGACTACGAGCAGTACTTC
CASSKTGGRDYEQYF
>TRBJ1-5|NA|TRBV24-1|NA
TGTGCCACCAGCCAAACAGGGAGTCATCAGCCCCAGCATTTT
CATSQTGSHQPQHF
>TRBJ1-4|NA|TRBV6-6|NA
TGTGCCAGCAGCCGTGACAGGACAACTAATGAAAAACTGTTTTTT
CASSRDRTTNEKLFF
>TRBJ1-2|TRBD1|TRBV7-9|NA
TGTGCCAGCAGCTTAGCGCGACAGGGGGAGAATGGCTACACCTTC
CASSLARQGENGYTF
>TRBJ2-7|NA|TRBV4-2|NA
TGTGCCAGCAGCCAAGGGGAAGGGGGGGCCCTCTACGAGCAGTACTTC
CASSQGEGGALYEQYF
>TRBJ2-1|TRBD2|TRBV9|NA
TGTGCCAGCAGCTCGAACGGAGCGGGGGGTTACAATGAGCAGTTCTTC
CASSSNGAGGYNEQFF